This TCR beta chain was profiled in a study of T cell repertoires and Cas9 in healthy adults. The CDR3 consists of 13 residues. The germline V gene encodes CDR1 SQVTM and CDR2 ANQGSEA. Trimming took off 5 bases at V and 6 bases at J, with 13 bases between the two ends. Assay: immunoSEQ multiplex PCR; the TCRdb copy retains only in-frame clones and omits some. Here the sample spans 20,000 to 25,000 clones, under 95% being singletons. This clone has only one observation. The sequence came from a human donor in good health. The V gene is TRBV29-1, the J gene TRBJ1-4; perhaps TRBD1 as D (5 bases). Material for sequencing was CD4+ effector T cells (CD127+, CD25-, CD137-, CD154-) from PBMCs; culture status not recorded. CDR3 nucleotides: TGCAGCGTTTATGGGGCAGGGCATGAAAAACTGTTTTTT. It codes for CSVYGAGHEKLFF.